The text below deals with one T cell receptor (beta chain). The ends were cut back, 0 bases at V and 2 bases at J, with 11 bases in the middle. Germline loops: CDR1 SGHTA, CDR2 FQGNSA. CDR3 size: 16 residues. This record comes from a study of tumor-infiltrating lymphocytes in oesophageal squamous cell carcinoma. TCRdb processed the PCR reads anew with MiXCR; each CDR3 protein has one entry. The sample includes 18,000 or so distinct CDR3 sequences, around two fifths of them seen just once. The source of this sequence is a female donor with esophageal squamous cell carcinoma. The specimen sequenced was normal esophageal tissue next to the tumor. The rearrangement uses TRBV7-2 and TRBJ1-3; D gene unclear. Here the CDR3 reads CASSLALPGTGNTIYF. The DNA of the CDR3 is TGTGCCAGCAGCTTAGCCCTCCCCGGGACTGGAAACACCATATATTTT.